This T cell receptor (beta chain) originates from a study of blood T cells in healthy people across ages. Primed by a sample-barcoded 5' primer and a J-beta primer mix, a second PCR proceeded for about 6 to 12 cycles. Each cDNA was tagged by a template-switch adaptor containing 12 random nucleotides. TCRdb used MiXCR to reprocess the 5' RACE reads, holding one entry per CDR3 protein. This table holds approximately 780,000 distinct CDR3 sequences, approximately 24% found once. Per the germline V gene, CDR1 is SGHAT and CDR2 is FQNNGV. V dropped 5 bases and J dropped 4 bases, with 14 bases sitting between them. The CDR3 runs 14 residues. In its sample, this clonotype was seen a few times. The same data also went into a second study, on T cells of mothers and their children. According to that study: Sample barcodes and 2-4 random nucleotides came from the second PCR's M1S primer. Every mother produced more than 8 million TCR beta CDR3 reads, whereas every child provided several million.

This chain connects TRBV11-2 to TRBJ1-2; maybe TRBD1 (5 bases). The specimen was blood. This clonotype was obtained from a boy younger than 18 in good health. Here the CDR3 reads CASSPFGGGYGYTF. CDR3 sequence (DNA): TGTGCCAGCAGCCCATTCGGGGGAGGCTATGGCTACACCTTC.